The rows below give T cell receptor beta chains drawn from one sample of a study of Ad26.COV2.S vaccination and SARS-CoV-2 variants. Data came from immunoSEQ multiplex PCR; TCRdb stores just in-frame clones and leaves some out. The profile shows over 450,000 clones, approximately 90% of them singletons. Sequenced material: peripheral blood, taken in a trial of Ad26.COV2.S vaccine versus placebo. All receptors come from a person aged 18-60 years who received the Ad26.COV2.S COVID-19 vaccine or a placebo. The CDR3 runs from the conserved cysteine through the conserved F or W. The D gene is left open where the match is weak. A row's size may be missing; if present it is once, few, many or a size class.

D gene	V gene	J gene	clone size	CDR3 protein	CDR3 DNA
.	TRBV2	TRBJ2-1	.	CASSGGSSYNEQFF	TGTGCCAGCAGTGGGGGAAGCTCCTACAATGAGCAGTTCTTC
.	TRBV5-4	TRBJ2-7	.	CASSLGIDIGEQYF	TGTGCCAGCAGCTTGGGGATAGACATCGGCGAGCAGTACTTC
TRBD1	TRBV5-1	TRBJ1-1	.	CASSLAGQGRSKAFF	TGCGCCAGCAGCTTGGCGGGACAGGGGCGATCAAAAGCTTTCTTT
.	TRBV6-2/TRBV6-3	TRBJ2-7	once	CASSYPNTYEQYF	TGTGCCAGCAGTTACCCGAATACGTACGAGCAGTACTTC
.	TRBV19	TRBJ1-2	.	CASEPGGALGYTF	TGTGCCAGCGAACCGGGGGGGGCTTTGGGCTACACCTTC
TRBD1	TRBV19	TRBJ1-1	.	CASTSRTGGVGEAFF	TGTGCCAGTACCTCAAGGACAGGGGGCGTTGGTGAAGCTTTCTTT
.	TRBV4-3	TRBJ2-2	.	CASSQGSGLGRLFF	TGCGCCAGCAGCCAAGGCTCCGGACTTGGGCGGCTGTTTTTT
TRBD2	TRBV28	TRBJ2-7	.	CASTTREGSYEQYF	TGTGCCAGCACAACCCGGGAGGGCTCCTACGAGCAGTACTTC
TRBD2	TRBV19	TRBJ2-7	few	CASSTGLGGPREQYF	TGTGCCAGTAGTACCGGACTAGGAGGTCCTCGGGAGCAGTACTTC
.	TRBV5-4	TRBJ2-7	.	CASSLGFSEQYF	TGTGCCAGCAGCTTGGGTTTCAGCGAGCAGTACTTC
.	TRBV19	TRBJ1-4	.	CASRTRGGTEKLFF	TGTGCCAGCCGTACAAGGGGGGGTACTGAAAAACTGTTTTTT
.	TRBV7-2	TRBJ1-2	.	CASSLGRIGFDGYTF	TGTGCCAGCAGCTTAGGCCGGATCGGGTTCGATGGCTACACCTTC
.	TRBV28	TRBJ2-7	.	CASIDGASHEQYF	TGTGCCAGCATAGACGGAGCGAGCCACGAGCAGTACTTC
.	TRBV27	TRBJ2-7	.	CASSRQPDEQYF	TGTGCCAGCAGTCGACAGCCCGACGAGCAGTACTTC
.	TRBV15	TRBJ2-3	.	CATSRGAFTDTQYF	TGTGCCACCAGCAGAGGGGCTTTCACAGATACGCAGTATTTT
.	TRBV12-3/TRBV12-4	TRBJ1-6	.	CASSLVGPPLHF	TGTGCCAGCAGTTTAGTAGGACCACCCCTCCACTTT
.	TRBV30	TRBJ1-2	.	CAWRRGIYGYTF	TGTGCCTGGAGACGGGGAATCTATGGCTACACCTTC
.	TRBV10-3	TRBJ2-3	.	CASGPADSNKDTQYF	TGTGCCAGTGGACCGGCAGACTCCAACAAGGATACGCAGTATTTT
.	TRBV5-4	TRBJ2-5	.	CASSLAGGSETQYF	TGTGCCAGCAGCTTGGCCGGGGGATCAGAGACCCAGTACTTC
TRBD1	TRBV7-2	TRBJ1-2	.	CASSLALQGVYGYTF	TGTGCCAGCAGCTTAGCGTTACAGGGGGTATATGGCTACACCTTC
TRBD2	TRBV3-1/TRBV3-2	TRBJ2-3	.	CASSQRDTSATDTQYF	TGTGCCAGCAGCCAGCGAGATACTAGCGCCACAGATACGCAGTATTTT
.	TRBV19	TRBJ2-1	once	CASSIRGWQFF	TGTGCCAGTAGTATACGGGGTTGGCAGTTCTTC
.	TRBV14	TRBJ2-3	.	CASSQERWGGTQYF	TGTGCCAGCAGCCAAGAAAGGTGGGGCGGTACGCAGTATTTT
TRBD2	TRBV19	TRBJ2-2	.	CASSNPWRLAGVGTGELFF	TGTGCCAGTAGCAACCCTTGGCGACTAGCGGGAGTTGGTACCGGGGAGCTGTTTTTT
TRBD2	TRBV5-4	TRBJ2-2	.	CASSGEGGRNTGELFF	TGTGCCAGCAGCGGGGAGGGAGGTAGAAACACCGGGGAGCTGTTTTTT
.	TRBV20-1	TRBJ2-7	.	CSARGGTEQYF	TGCAGTGCTAGAGGCGGGACCGAGCAGTACTTC
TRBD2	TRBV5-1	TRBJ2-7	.	CASSQTVAGPYEQYF	TGCGCCAGCAGCCAGACTGTAGCGGGGCCTTACGAGCAGTACTTC
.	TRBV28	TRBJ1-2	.	CASSLGLFSYTF	TGTGCCAGCAGTTTGGGGTTATTTAGCTACACCTTC
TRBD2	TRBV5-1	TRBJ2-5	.	CASSLQGLIQETQYF	TGCGCCAGCAGCTTGCAGGGACTAATCCAAGAGACCCAGTACTTC
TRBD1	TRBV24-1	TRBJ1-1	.	CATSDGTAGAFF	TGTGCCACCAGTGATGGGACAGCTGGAGCTTTCTTT
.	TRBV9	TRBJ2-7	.	CASSAIPSYEQYF	TGTGCCAGCAGTGCGATCCCCTCCTACGAGCAGTACTTC
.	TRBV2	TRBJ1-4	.	CASSRSTTNEKLFF	TGTGCCAGCAGTAGGTCAACAACTAATGAAAAACTGTTTTTT
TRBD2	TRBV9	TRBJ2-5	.	CASSEPGLAGGETQYF	TGTGCCAGCAGCGAACCCGGACTAGCGGGGGGAGAGACCCAGTACTTC
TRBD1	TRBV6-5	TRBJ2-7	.	CASSPGGSLDEQYF	TGTGCCAGCAGTCCAGGGGGTAGCCTAGACGAGCAGTACTTC
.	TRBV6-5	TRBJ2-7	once	CASSYSKGSSYEQYF	TGTGCCAGCAGTTACTCTAAGGGGAGCTCCTACGAGCAGTACTTC
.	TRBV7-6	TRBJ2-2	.	CASSLVYTTGSTGELFF	TGTGCCAGCAGCTTAGTCTACACTACGGGATCCACCGGGGAGCTGTTTTTT
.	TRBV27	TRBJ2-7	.	CASSSLASPYEQYF	TGTGCCAGCAGTTCCCTAGCGAGTCCCTACGAGCAGTACTTC
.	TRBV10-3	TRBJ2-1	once	CAISESVYNEQFF	TGTGCCATCAGTGAGTCGGTTTACAATGAGCAGTTCTTC
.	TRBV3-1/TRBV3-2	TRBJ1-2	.	CASSQGTRYGYTF	TGTGCCAGCAGCCAAGGTACGAGGTATGGCTACACCTTC
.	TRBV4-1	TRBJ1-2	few	CASSQGTTNYGYTF	TGCGCCAGCAGCCAGGGTACTACTAACTATGGCTACACCTTC
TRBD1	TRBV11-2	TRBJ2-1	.	CASSLGGRDTEQFF	TGTGCCAGCAGCCTAGGGGGCCGGGACACAGAGCAGTTCTTC
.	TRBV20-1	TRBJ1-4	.	CSASGRVATNEKLFF	TGCAGTGCTAGTGGCCGAGTTGCAACTAATGAAAAACTGTTTTTT
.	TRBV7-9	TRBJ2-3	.	CASSPGRLGMDTQYF	TGTGCCAGCAGCCCTGGGCGCCTCGGGATGGATACGCAGTATTTT
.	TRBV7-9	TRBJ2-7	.	CASSLSPTASSYEQYF	TGTGCCAGCAGCCTAAGTCCGACAGCGAGCTCCTACGAGCAGTACTTC